This TCR beta chain derives from a study of CD8 T cells in ankylosing spondylitis. This clonotype was recorded many times. Its specificity is not known. TCRdb recomputed calls from the 5' RACE reads with MiXCR, one row per CDR3 protein. The sample holds about 240,000 distinct CDR3 sequences, around 9.1% seen once. Findings and caveats of the study: Disease-associated clones were reportedly significantly overrepresented in matched ankylosing spondylitis synovial fluid.

Deletions cut 1 base from V and 5 bases from J, with 9 bases between. This CDR3 comprises 12 residues. CDR1 and CDR2 from the germline V gene are SQVTM and ANQGSEA. Input material: blood, either unsorted or a sorted T cell fraction (not recorded which). This sequence originates from a male donor with ankylosing spondylitis or in good health (not recorded which). V and J are TRBV29-1 and TRBJ2-7; D remains ambiguous. Here the CDR3 reads CSVEVSGNEQYF. In DNA form, the CDR3 reads TGCAGCGTTGAAGTCTCCGGAAACGAGCAGTACTTC.